This T cell receptor (beta chain) was sequenced in a study of T cells after yellow fever vaccination. Overall study results and limits: Overlap between CD4 and CD8 compartments was detected for a small share of clonotypes. Clones that expanded after primary vaccination mostly reappeared after the booster (around 96% CD4, 88% CD8).

This clonotype has just a few counts. As yet, its antigen is unknown. The CDR3 totals 16 residues. Trimming removed 2 bases from V and 0 bases from J; junction bases left unmatched: 5. Germline V gene data show CDR1 as MNHEY and CDR2 as SVGAGI. MiXCR, applied by TCRdb to the 5' RACE reads, yields one record per CDR3 protein. The sample shows some 340,000 distinct CDR3 sequences, roughly 10% of them seen only once. The chain employs TRBV6-5 and TRBJ2-7; 9 nucleotides line up with TRBD1. The sample consisted of CD4+ T cells sorted from PBMCs, taken 45 days after the yellow fever booster vaccination. This sequence originates from a young man who received the YFV17D yellow fever vaccine. The CDR3: CASSYRGQGISYEQYF. The CDR3 DNA follows: TGTGCCAGCAGTTACCGCGGACAGGGGATCTCCTACGAGCAGTACTTC.